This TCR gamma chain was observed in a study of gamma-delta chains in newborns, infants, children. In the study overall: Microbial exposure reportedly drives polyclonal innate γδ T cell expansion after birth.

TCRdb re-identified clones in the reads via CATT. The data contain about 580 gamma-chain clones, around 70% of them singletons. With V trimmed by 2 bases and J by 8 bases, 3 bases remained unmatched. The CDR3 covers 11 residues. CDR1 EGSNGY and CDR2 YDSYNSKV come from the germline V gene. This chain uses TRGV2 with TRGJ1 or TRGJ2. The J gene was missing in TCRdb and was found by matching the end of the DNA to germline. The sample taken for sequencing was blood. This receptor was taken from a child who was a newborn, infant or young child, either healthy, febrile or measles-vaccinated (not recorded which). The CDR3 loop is CATWDDNKKLF. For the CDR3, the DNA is TGTGCCACCTGGGACGATAATAAGAAACTCTTT.